This T cell receptor beta chain was observed in a study of regulatory T cells in long-lasting Graves disease. Specified time point: newly diagnosed GD, antithyroid drugs for less than 3 months. Making the TCR library involved RNA that had been extracted from PBMCs. Building of the TCR beta libraries involved iRepertoire HTBI primers and Arm-PCR of CDR3 regions. One entry per CDR3 protein, called by TCRdb with MiXCR from the multiplex PCR reads. Among about 240,000 distinct CDR3 sequences, just over 20% were seen once, and the ten largest hold approximately 13%. This clonotype was detected many times. With 4 bases removed from V and 7 bases from J, the gap between germline ends came to 7 bases. This CDR3 spans 12 amino acids. The germline V gene has CDR1 ENHRY and CDR2 SYGVKD.

The sequence came from a female donor with Graves disease. The chain has TRBV10-3 and TRBJ1-4; D is ambiguous. The sequences come from peripheral blood mononuclear cells (PBMCs), collected at new diagnosis, from a patient treated with antithyroid drugs. CDR3 bases: TGTGCCATCAGTGGGGGTCGTGAAAAACTGTTTTTT. Residues: CAISGGREKLFF.